This TCR beta chain is drawn from a study of radiation and T cells in renal cell carcinoma. The CDR3 loop spans 13 amino acids. Germline values: CDR1 MNHEY, CDR2 SVGAGI. With 6 bases removed from V and 2 bases from J, the gap between germline ends came to 11 bases. Measured with immunoSEQ multiplex PCR; TCRdb has only the in-frame clones, and not every one. The sample holds 87,000 or so clones; around 88% are singletons and the top ten take approximately 8.4%. The time point: baseline pretreatment blood. The treatment here: 15 Gy SBRT to primary tumor, nephrectomy 4 weeks later. Sample: blood, taken from a patient whose treatment included radiotherapy and nephrectomy. The TCR sequence derives from a man between 45 and 60 years old with renal cell carcinoma. V usage is TRBV6-5 and J usage is TRBJ2-7; D is possibly TRBD1 (5 bases). The CDR3 bases are TGTGCCAGCAGCCTAGGGGAACCCTACGAGCAGTACTTC. It yields the protein CASSLGEPYEQYF.